This T cell receptor beta chain is from a study of cytomegalovirus exposure and HLA in healthy donors. Overall study findings and caveats: Some TCR beta chains (roughly 160 of them) were listed as cytomegalovirus-associated. Later analysis demonstrated an association between a missense DCLRE1C variant and TCR beta V- and J-gene trimming.

Regarding this clone: Its cognate antigen is unknown.

Primers for the PCR totalled 60 Vbeta and 13 Jbeta. The repertoire was sequenced with immunoSEQ multiplex PCR; TCRdb's copy has only in-frame clones and lacks some. In the table there are 150,000 to 200,000 clones, around four fifths of which are singletons. Germline V gene lookup returns CDR1 SQVTM and CDR2 ANQGSEA. The CDR3 has 13 residues. Trimming took 0 bases from V and 5 from J, leaving 11 bases between them. The source material was PBMCs. The chain employs TRBV29-1 and TRBJ2-7, with D possibly being TRBD1 (6 bases). The TCR was taken from a male donor in good health and CMV-seropositive. CDR3 sequence reads: CSVEDSRGHEQYF. In nucleotides, the CDR3 is TGCAGCGTTGAAGATAGCAGGGGCCACGAGCAGTACTTC.